What follows is one TCR beta chain and its context. The sample is drawn from a study of blood T cell repertoires in COVID-19. Turning to the study itself: The samples span acute and convalescent COVID-19 from the United States, Italy and Spain. From T cells, B-cell-depleted T cells, or PBMCs came the material, which was cDNA or gDNA.

Authors' processing steps: Amplification from reference gene primers served as the basis for estimated nucleated cell counts. The data were produced by immunoSEQ multiplex PCR, yet TCRdb's version contains in-frame clones alone and is incomplete. V, J and clone size are those of that table, while D and trimming were read from the DNA. The sample contains some 70,000 clones, over 80% of which appear only once. There are 18 residues in the CDR3. Trimming cost V 3 bases and J 4 bases; bases outside gene matches: 15. Germline CDR1 SGDLS, CDR2 YYNGEE. The specimen sequenced was peripheral blood. The receptor comes from a woman aged 55-75 years with acute or convalescent COVID-19. The chain couples TRBV9 to TRBJ2-3; 9 bases match TRBD2. In nucleotides, the CDR3 is TGTGCCAGCAGCGCCCGACTTGGGCGGGGGGGCCCCTCAGATACGCAGTATTTT. Amino acids: CASSARLGRGGPSDTQYF.